The 2 T cell receptor beta chains listed next were all sequenced from one sample in a study of cytomegalovirus exposure and HLA in healthy donors. Profiled with immunoSEQ multiplex PCR; TCRdb holds only in-frame clones, not every one. Here the sample spans about 120,000 clones, roughly 88% being singletons. The sequenced sample was PBMCs. Receptors originate from a woman younger than 30 in good health and CMV-seropositive.

The chain is built from TRBV5-6 and TRBJ2-2; no clear D gene. V lost 2 bases and J 6 bases, leaving 5 bases between the germline ends. The CDR3 has 12 amino acids. Germline-derived CDR1 and CDR2 are SGHDT and YYEEEE. The CDR3 here is CASSLISGELFF. CDR3 in DNA: TGTGCCAGCAGCTTAATATCCGGGGAGCTGTTTTTT.

This clone was detected only once. The rearrangement joins TRBV1 to TRBJ2-5; the table gives TRBD2 as D, unverified against the DNA. TRBV1 is deemed a pseudogene. CDR3 size: 19 residues. The CDR3 DNA follows: TGCACCAGCAGCCCAAGTGGAGGACTAGCGGGGCGGCGGGAAGAGACCCAGTACTTC. The encoded protein is CTSSPSGGLAGRREETQYF.